The present T cell receptor (beta chain) was sequenced within a study of OX40 agonist ivuxolimab in advanced cancers. Whole-study results and caveats: CD8+ T cells averaged more expanded clones than CD4+.

TCRdb's copy holds only in-frame clones and misses some; the assay was immunoSEQ multiplex PCR. The table includes more than 25,000 clones, 70% to 90% detected once. With baseline, cycle 4 day 1, and cycle 7 day 1 as timepoints, blood was sampled. Comment on this clone: Its antigen is undetermined.

Trimming cost V 1 base and J 1 base, with 7 bases left between them. CDR1 is SEHNR and CDR2 is FQNEAQ in the germline V gene (reference sequence). The CDR3 sequence is 15 residues long. The J gene is TRBJ2-2, the V gene TRBV7-9; possibly TRBD2 for D (5 bases). This TCR derives from an adult with an advanced solid tumor such as melanoma, head and neck, liver or kidney cancer. The specimen was CD4+ or CD8+ T cells sorted from blood, collected in a trial of the OX40 agonist ivuxolimab. Here the CDR3 reads CASSLVRGNTGELFF. In DNA form, the CDR3 reads TGTGCCAGCAGCTTAGTCCGGGGGAACACCGGGGAGCTGTTTTTT.